The 30 T cell receptor beta chains below come from one sample, sequenced in a study of early T cells in non-severe SARS-CoV-2 infection. TCRdb fed the 5' RACE reads into MiXCR, producing one record per CDR3 protein. The table has about 38,000 distinct CDR3 sequences, 3.5% to 5% seen once. Sequencing was performed on whole blood. These receptors were taken from an adult who was a healthcare worker with PCR-confirmed SARS-CoV-2 infection or an uninfected control (not recorded which).

At least ten counts were recorded for this clonotype. CDR3: CASSLGGVAYNEQFF. The CDR3 DNA follows: TGTGCCAGCAGCTTGGGGGGGGTGGCCTACAATGAGCAGTTCTTC. The chain recombines TRBV5-4 with TRBJ2-1, with TRBD2 as a possible D gene (6 bases). V lost 0 bases to trimming and J lost 2 bases, with 9 bases between them. This CDR3 region has 15 residues. The V gene's germline CDR1 is SGHNT and CDR2 YYREEE (reference sequence).

There are a few counts of this clonotype. The chain carries TRBV4-1 and TRBJ1-3; maybe TRBD1 (5 bases). The V end was cut by 4 bases, the J end by 0 bases, with 16 bases between. CDR1 MGHRA and CDR2 YSYEKL come from the germline V gene. The CDR3 covers 17 residues. This chain's CDR3 is CASSRAGLILSGNTIYF. The DNA for the CDR3 is TGCGCCAGCAGCCGAGCGGGACTGATCCTCTCTGGAAACACCATATATTTT.

This clonotype was observed a handful of times. CDR3 in amino acids: CASSDGTARYEQYF. The DNA of the CDR3 is TGTGCCAGCAGTGACGGGACAGCAAGATACGAGCAGTACTTC. The chain links TRBV2 to TRBJ2-7; TRBD1 aligns across 7 bases. The J segment lost 4 bases and the V segment lost 3 bases, leaving 6 bases of the junction unmatched. CDR3 length: 14 residues. The V gene's germline CDR1 is SNHLY and CDR2 FYNNEI.

V gene TRBV5-4 combines with J gene TRBJ1-2; 7 bases are a match to TRBD1. The CDR3 sequence is 14 residues long. The germline V gene encodes CDR1 SGHNT and CDR2 YYREEE (reference sequence). After removal of 4 bases from V and 2 bases from J, the junction contained 5 bases not matched to a gene. CDR3 sequence (DNA): TGTGCCAGCAGCCAGACAGGGAGCAACTATGGCTACACCTTC. This sequence encodes CASSQTGSNYGYTF.

This clonotype has more than one count but fewer than ten. The gene calls are TRBV7-9 and TRBJ2-6; D not certain. Per the germline V gene, CDR1 is SEHNR and CDR2 is FQNEAQ (reference sequence). V was pared by 5 bases and J by 4 bases, with 6 bases between. The CDR3 runs to 13 residues. CDR3 nucleotides: TGTGCCAGCAGCCTCGAGGGGGCCAACGTCCTGACTTTC. This encodes CASSLEGANVLTF.

This clonotype was seen ten or more times. J is TRBJ2-2 and V is TRBV6-1, with unresolved D. CDR3 length: 12 residues. Germline CDR1 and CDR2: MNHNS and SASEGT. Trimming cost V 5 bases and J 3 bases, with 4 bases left between them. CDR3 nucleotides: TGTGCCAGCAGTACCTACACCGGGGAGCTGTTTTTT. It is translated as CASSTYTGELFF.

This clonotype showed up many times. This chain joins TRBV29-1 and TRBJ2-5, with 8 bases fitting TRBD2. This CDR3 has 13 residues. Germline V gene data show CDR1 as SQVTM and CDR2 as ANQGSEA. Germline trimming cut 4 bases from V and 2 bases from J; bases unmatched to any gene: 3. CDR3 DNA sequence: TGCAGCGTTGGAAGCGGGGGACAAGAGACCCAGTACTTC. Its translation is CSVGSGGQETQYF.

Points on this clonotype: A much bigger clone sits one base away, suggesting this may be a read error. Since the CDR3 does not end with the conserved phenylalanine or tryptophan, this likely comes from a read error. This chain links TRBV12-3 or TRBV12-4 with TRBJ2-4; no clear D. Trimming pared 5 bases from V and 7 bases from J, leaving 15 bases between. CDR3 size: 14 residues. CDR3 sequence: CASSLSNPGNIQYS. The CDR3 DNA follows: TGTGCCAGCAGTCTCAGCAACCCGGGTAACATTCAGTACTCC.

This clonotype was seen ten or more times. V usage is TRBV20-1 and J usage is TRBJ1-4, with D tentatively TRBD1 (5 bases). CDR1 and CDR2 (germline): DFQATT, SNEGSKA (reference sequence). This CDR3 comprises 18 residues. V shed 2 bases and J shed 4 bases, with 23 bases lying between them. The CDR3: CSARTPLHTGTINEKLFF. DNA for the CDR3: TGCAGTGCTAGAACTCCTCTTCATACCGGGACGATTAATGAAAAACTGTTTTTT.

J is TRBJ2-2 and V is TRBV7-6; 7 positions match TRBD1. The CDR3 covers 16 residues. J lost 4 bases, V lost 5 bases, and 10 bases had no gene match. Germline CDR1 and CDR2: SGHVS and FNYEAQ. This CDR3 reads CASSNRGGAGTGELFF. The CDR3 DNA is TGTGCCAGCAGCAATAGAGGGGGCGCGGGCACCGGGGAGCTGTTTTTT.

This clonotype was seen a handful of times. The rearrangement joins TRBV11-3 to TRBJ2-2; the D is unclear. The CDR3 length is 14 residues. CDR1 and CDR2 from the germline V gene are SGHNT and YENEEA. V lost 3 bases and J 4 bases, leaving 9 bases between the germline ends. Here the CDR3 reads CASSFVTGTGELFF. The CDR3 DNA is TGTGCCAGCAGCTTCGTAACGGGCACCGGGGAGCTGTTTTTT.

This clonotype was picked up many times. The chain uses TRBV19 and TRBJ1-5; D ambiguous. The CDR3 is 13 amino acids. V lost 4 bases and J lost 3, with 7 bases in between. Germline V lookup: CDR1 LNHDA, CDR2 SQIVND (reference sequence). The DNA of the CDR3 is TGTGCCAGTAGTAGCTACAACAATCAGCCCCAGCATTTT. It encodes CASSSYNNQPQHF. The full variable domain, completed using reference TRBV19 and TRBJ1-5, is DGGITQSPKYLFRKEGQNVTLSCEQNLNHDAMYWYRQDPGQGLRLIYYSQIVNDFQKGDIAEGYSVSREKKESFPLTVTSAQKNPTAFYLCASSSYNNQPQHFGDGTRLSIL.

This clonotype appeared many times. The chain is built from TRBV20-1 and TRBJ1-1, with a tentative D call TRBD1 (5 bases). With 3 bases removed from V and 3 bases from J, the gap between germline ends came to 14 bases. There are 14 residues in the CDR3. Germline V gives CDR1 DFQATT, CDR2 SNEGSKA (reference sequence). The CDR3 region is CSARIRASHTEAFF. The CDR3 DNA is TGCAGTGCTAGGATCAGGGCTTCCCACACTGAAGCTTTCTTT.

In its sample, this clonotype is medium-sized. The chain is built from TRBV6-1 and TRBJ1-5; D is undetermined. CDR1 is MNHNS, CDR2 SASEGT, per germline. The CDR3 covers 16 residues. The V end lost 2 bases, the J end lost 0 bases, and 11 bases lay between the germline ends. CDR3 in amino acids: CASSERPHGSNQPQHF. CDR3 bases: TGTGCCAGCAGTGAACGTCCACACGGTAGCAATCAGCCCCAGCATTTT.

There are many counts of this clonotype. This chain uses TRBV5-1 with TRBJ1-1; D not resolved. The CDR3 length is 13 residues. The germline V gene encodes CDR1 SGHRS and CDR2 YFSETQ. With 0 bases removed from V and 6 bases from J, the gap between germline ends came to 9 bases. The CDR3 nucleotides read TGCGCCAGCAGCTTGGGACCGTCGGCTGAAGCTTTCTTT. Encoded protein: CASSLGPSAEAFF. The variable domain in full, with the rest retrieved from reference TRBV5-1 and TRBJ1-1, is KAGVTQTPRYLIKTRGQQVTLSCSPISGHRSVSWYQQTPGQGLQFLFEYFSETQRNKGNFPGRFSGRQFSNSRSEMNVSTLELGDSALYLCASSLGPSAEAFFGQGTRLTVV.

This clonotype appeared many times. This rearrangement joins TRBV20-1 to TRBJ1-1; 8 bases fit TRBD1. The V segment lost 0 bases and the J segment 4 bases; nucleotides outside the gene matches: 4. The germline gives CDR1 DFQATT, CDR2 SNEGSKA (reference sequence). This CDR3 has 14 amino acids. The CDR3 spells CSAREMTGATEAFF. The CDR3 coding sequence is TGCAGTGCTAGAGAAATGACAGGGGCCACTGAAGCTTTCTTT.

This clonotype appeared many times. The chain links TRBV29-1 to TRBJ1-1; no definite D call. The CDR3 runs 12 residues. Germline loops: CDR1 SQVTM, CDR2 ANQGSEA. V was clipped by 4 bases and J by 0 bases, with 6 bases between them. The CDR3 nucleotides are TGCAGCGTTGGGCTGTTGAACACTGAAGCTTTCTTT. Translated: CSVGLLNTEAFF. The full variable domain, its missing parts supplied by reference TRBV29-1 and TRBJ1-1, is SAVISQKPSRDICQRGTSLTIQCQVDSQVTMMFWYRQQPGQSLTLIATANQGSEATYESGFVIDKFPISRPNLTFSTLTVSNMSPEDSSIYLCSVGLLNTEAFFGQGTRLTVV.

Here the CDR3 DNA reads TGTGCCACCTCCAGTCAGAGCTCTGGAAACACCATATATTTT. Protein: CATSSQSSGNTIYF. The chain couples TRBV10-3 to TRBJ1-3; D gene ambiguous. Germline CDR1 is ENHRY and CDR2 is SYGVKD. The CDR3 has 14 residues. Trimming took 10 bases from V and 0 from J, leaving 13 bases between them.

The rearrangement joins TRBV12-3 or TRBV12-4 to TRBJ2-7; D possibly corresponds to TRBD1 (6 bases). This CDR3 spans 15 amino acids. Between the trimmed V and J ends, which lost 6 bases and 1 base, there was a span of 16 bases. For the CDR3, the DNA is TGTGCCAGCAGCCTTGGGGGCCCGCGGTCCTACGAGCAGTACTTC. It yields the protein CASSLGGPRSYEQYF.

This clonotype was detected only a few times. The chain has TRBV13 and TRBJ2-3; a weak D match, TRBD1 (5 bases). The germline V and J ends were trimmed by 1 base and 5 bases, with 13 bases remaining between them. CDR3 length: 15 amino acids. Germline V gives CDR1 PRHDT, CDR2 FYEKMQ (reference sequence). This CDR3 is CASSLAGAHQDTQYF. The CDR3 DNA sequence: TGTGCCAGCAGCTTAGCTGGGGCCCATCAAGATACGCAGTATTTT.

This clonotype was counted only a few times. The rearrangement uses TRBV3-1 and TRBJ2-3; TRBD2 aligns across 7 bases. Germline assignment: CDR1 LGHDT and CDR2 YNNKEL (reference sequence). Germline trimming cut 1 base from V and 1 base from J; bases unmatched to any gene: 8. The CDR3 has 17 amino acids. This CDR3 is CASSQVRRLAGTDTQYF. The DNA for the CDR3 is TGTGCCAGCAGCCAAGTCCGGCGGCTAGCGGGCACAGATACGCAGTATTTT.

This clonotype has ten or more counts. The CDR3 sequence is CASRRSQGEEAFF. CDR3 DNA sequence: TGCGCCAGCAGAAGATCTCAGGGGGAGGAAGCTTTCTTT. The chain uses TRBV10-2 and TRBJ1-1; 7 positions agree with TRBD1. Germline CDR1 and CDR2: WSHSY and SAAADI. V lost 6 bases and J lost 8; bases outside the gene matches: 9. The CDR3 has 13 amino acids.

This clonotype was detected a few times. The chain links TRBV10-3 to TRBJ1-2; 8 nucleotides align to TRBD1. J was trimmed by 6 bases and V by 6 bases; bases with no gene match: 3. The CDR3 sequence is 12 residues long. The germline gives CDR1 ENHRY, CDR2 SYGVKD. DNA for the CDR3: TGTGCCATCAGGGACAGGGAGGATGGCTACACCTTC. Protein: CAIRDREDGYTF.

This clonotype was seen repeatedly, ten times or more. The gene calls are TRBV12-3 or TRBV12-4 and TRBJ1-6; the match to TRBD1 covers 7 bases. CDR3 length equals 14 residues. Germline trimming cut 6 bases from V and 10 bases from J; bases unmatched to any gene: 9. CDR3 region: CASSSDREVSPLHF. CDR3 sequence (DNA): TGTGCCAGCAGCAGCGACAGGGAGGTCTCACCCCTCCACTTT.

This clonotype was counted at least ten times. The J gene is TRBJ2-1, the V gene TRBV29-1; D is undetermined. Trimming removed 3 bases at V and 6 bases at J, with 12 bases between. CDR1 and CDR2 (germline): SQVTM, ANQGSEA. CDR3 length: 13 residues. The CDR3 bases are TGCAGCGTTGACCGGCAGGTTGGCAATGAGCAGTTCTTC. It codes for CSVDRQVGNEQFF.

This clonotype occurred many times. The chain recombines TRBV4-1 with TRBJ2-1; D not resolved. V lost 4 bases, J lost 0 bases, and 7 bases lay in between. The CDR3 spans 14 residues. Germline-derived CDR1 and CDR2 are MGHRA and YSYEKL. CDR3 in amino acids: CASSLLISYNEQFF. The CDR3 coding sequence is TGCGCCAGCAGCCTTCTAATCTCCTACAATGAGCAGTTCTTC.

This clonotype was observed at least ten times. This sequence joins TRBV20-1 and TRBJ1-2; TRBD1 matches 7 bases. CDR1 and CDR2 (germline): DFQATT, SNEGSKA (reference sequence). This CDR3 contains 13 residues. The V and J ends lost 5 bases and 5 bases, in that order; junction bases with no gene match: 8. CDR3 in amino acids: CSAPLTGVYGYTF. The CDR3 DNA reads TGCAGTGCTCCGCTTACAGGGGTTTATGGCTACACCTTC.

This clonotype was found many times. The genes are TRBV5-1 and TRBJ1-2, with TRBD1 as a possible D gene (6 bases). This CDR3 is 17 amino acids long. V shed 7 bases and J shed 0 bases, with 22 bases lying between them. Germline-derived CDR1 and CDR2 are SGHRS and YFSETQ. The CDR3 nucleotides are TGCGCCAGCCGGATCCCGGGACAAAAAGAGGCTAACTATGGCTACACCTTC. It is translated as CASRIPGQKEANYGYTF.

At least ten counts were recorded for this clonotype. The rearrangement links TRBV10-2 to TRBJ2-3; D uncertain. V shed 2 bases and J shed 4 bases, with 4 bases lying between them. From germline, CDR1 is WSHSY and CDR2 SAAADI. The CDR3 is 12 amino acids. The CDR3 sequence: CASSEDADTQYF. CDR3 nucleotide sequence: TGCGCCAGCAGTGAGGACGCAGATACGCAGTATTTT.

This clonotype has just a few counts. The V and J genes are TRBV5-4 and TRBJ2-5, with 9 bases fitting TRBD1. The CDR3 is 16 residues long. CDR1 SGHNT and CDR2 YYREEE come from the germline V gene (reference sequence). J gave up 2 bases and V 3 bases, and 8 bases lay outside the gene matches. This CDR3 reads CASSSSVQGAQETQYF. DNA for the CDR3: TGTGCCAGCAGCTCATCCGTACAGGGGGCTCAAGAGACCCAGTACTTC.